The clone carrying this T cell receptor (beta chain) was detected only a few times. The antigen is not known. CDR3 length equals 19 residues. The ends lost 5 bases at V and 5 bases at J; junction bases unmatched: 14. Germline CDR1 and CDR2: SEHNR and FQNEAQ (reference sequence). The data are from a study of T-cell memory formation after mild COVID-19. For the study at large: The two donors had largely donor-specific TCR clusters.

TCRdb re-called the 5' RACE reads through MiXCR, storing one row per CDR3 protein. The profile shows under 600,000 distinct CDR3 sequences, less than 25% of them singletons. Study-level results: While clones contracting from day 15 to 85 were balanced between CD4 and CD8, later expanders leaned CD4+.

This clonotype was obtained from an adult woman who had mild COVID-19 (a few samples of this study predate the infection). Cell type and time point are not known. This chain links TRBV7-9 with TRBJ2-1; TRBD2 matches at 14 bases. Material: PBMCs or a T cell subset sorted from them (not recorded which). This CDR3 reads CASSPSGLAGAKNHNEQFF. The CDR3 DNA sequence: TGTGCCAGCAGCCCCTCGGGACTAGCGGGAGCCAAAAACCACAATGAGCAGTTCTTC.